The 14 T cell receptor beta chains below all came from one sample that was sequenced in a study of neurological immune-mediated disorders. Each CDR3 protein gets one entry after TCRdb re-called the 5' RACE reads with MiXCR. The sample includes tens of thousands of distinct CDR3 sequences, approximately 5.3% seen only once; the top ten take 2% to 2.5%. Sequencing was done on a sample of CD4+ T cells from blood. The receptors here all came from a woman aged 45-65 years in good health.

This clonotype was observed at least ten times. CDR3 in DNA: TGTGCCAGCAGCGCCGTCAATTCACCCCTCCACTTT. It specifies CASSAVNSPLHF. This chain connects TRBV9 to TRBJ1-6; D not resolved. This CDR3 has 12 residues. CDR1 and CDR2 (germline): SGDLS, YYNGEE. Trimming removed 3 bases at V and 7 bases at J, with 5 bases between.

This clonotype was seen many times. The rearrangement joins TRBV5-1 to TRBJ2-1; 8 bases are shared with TRBD1. V shed 1 base, J shed 5 bases, and the junction held 8 bases outside the gene matches. The germline V gene has CDR1 SGHRS and CDR2 YFSETQ. CDR3 length: 16 residues. CDR3 DNA: TGCGCCAGCAGCTTGAGGTTAGGACAGGGAGACAATGAGCAGTTCTTC. It is translated as CASSLRLGQGDNEQFF. The full variable domain, in which reference TRBV5-1 and TRBJ2-1 provide the parts outside the CDR3, is KAGVTQTPRYLIKTRGQQVTLSCSPISGHRSVSWYQQTPGQGLQFLFEYFSETQRNKGNFPGRFSGRQFSNSRSEMNVSTLELGDSALYLCASSLRLGQGDNEQFFGPGTRLTVL.

In its sample, this clonotype was seen many times. The genes are TRBV20-1 and TRBJ2-4; a weak D match, TRBD2 (5 bases). Germline CDR1 is DFQATT and CDR2 is SNEGSKA (reference sequence). CDR3 length equals 14 residues. V lost 6 bases and J lost 4, with 16 bases in between. CDR3 region: CSAGSHARKNIQYF. In DNA, the CDR3 is TGCAGTGCAGGGAGCCACGCCCGGAAAAACATTCAGTACTTC.

There are many counts of this clonotype. This chain uses TRBV10-3 with TRBJ2-2; D is perhaps TRBD2 (7 bases). This CDR3 spans 14 amino acids. Germline V CDR1 and CDR2: ENHRY, SYGVKD. Between the trimmed V and J ends, which lost 10 bases and 4 bases, there was a span of 16 bases. The CDR3 spells CATKGGARTGELFF. For the CDR3, the DNA is TGTGCCACAAAGGGGGGGGCCCGCACCGGGGAGCTGTTTTTT.

With regard to this clonotype: The junction departs from germline at one end; a sequencing error may be responsible. The V call is TRBV11-2, the J call TRBJ1-1; D possibly corresponds to TRBD1 (5 bases). This CDR3 is built from 15 residues. Germline CDR1 SGHAT, CDR2 FQNNGV. The CDR3 DNA sequence: TGTGCCAACAGCCATGACCCGGGGGTGAACACTGAAGCTTTCTTT. Its translation is CANSHDPGVNTEAFF.

In this sample, this clonotype turned up many times. The chain uses TRBV12-3 or TRBV12-4 and TRBJ2-5; no firm D call. Trimming stripped 4 bases from V and 4 bases from J, with 7 bases between. The CDR3 spans 12 residues. The CDR3 reads CASSYVGETQYF. The DNA for the CDR3 is TGTGCCAGCAGTTACGTAGGAGAGACCCAGTACTTC.

This clonotype is judged medium-sized. The genes are TRBV18 and TRBJ2-1; 11 nucleotides agree with TRBD2. The CDR3 has 14 residues. Trimming cost V 6 bases and J 12 bases; bases outside gene matches: 10. Germline loops: CDR1 KGHSH, CDR2 LQKENI. As DNA, the CDR3 is TGTGCCAGCTCGCCCGGGACTAGCGGCCCTGGGCAGTTCTTC. Amino acid sequence: CASSPGTSGPGQFF.

This clonotype has ten or more counts. The chain couples TRBV6-5 to TRBJ2-5, with 8 nucleotides matching TRBD2. CDR1 and CDR2 from the germline V gene are MNHEY and SVGAGI. V trimming: 5 bases; J trimming: 7 bases; junction bases outside the gene matches: 9. The CDR3 has 14 amino acids. The CDR3 bases are TGTGCCAGCAGTGACGCGGGAGGCCGGGGGACCCAGTACTTC. It codes for CASSDAGGRGTQYF.

This clonotype was found many times. This chain links TRBV20-1 with TRBJ1-2; the D gene is possibly TRBD1 (6 bases). V was shortened by 0 bases and J by 6 bases, with 14 bases between the two germline ends. The germline CDR1 and CDR2 sequences are DFQATT and SNEGSKA (reference sequence). There are 14 residues in the CDR3. The CDR3 spells CSARDPGGQDGYTF. The DNA of the CDR3 is TGCAGTGCTAGAGATCCGGGGGGCCAAGATGGCTACACCTTC.

There are many counts of this clonotype. The chain uses TRBV25-1 and TRBJ2-7; TRBD1 matches at 8 bases. The CDR3 has 12 residues. After removal of 8 bases from V and 6 bases from J, the junction contained 6 bases not matched to a gene. Germline lookup yields CDR1 MGHDK and CDR2 SYGVNS. The CDR3 coding sequence is TGTGCCAGCGTGGGACAGGCCGGCGAGCAGTACTTC. This codes for CASVGQAGEQYF.

In this sample, this clonotype turned up many times. The rearrangement links TRBV6-2 or TRBV6-3 to TRBJ2-6; D gene ambiguous. Trimming pared 5 bases from V and 0 bases from J, leaving 14 bases between. Germline V gene sequence: CDR1 MNHEY, CDR2 SVGEGT. This CDR3 has 17 amino acids. The CDR3 here is CASSNGFSLSGANVLTF. As DNA, the CDR3 is TGTGCCAGCAGTAACGGGTTTTCCCTCTCTGGGGCCAACGTCCTGACTTTC.

The table lists this clonotype with many counts. J is TRBJ1-4 and V is TRBV28; 8 bases are shared with TRBD1. The junction had 3 bases not matched to a gene; V was cut back by 7 bases and J by 5 bases. Germline V gene sequence: CDR1 MDHEN, CDR2 SYDVKM. The CDR3 length is 13 residues. In DNA form, the CDR3 reads TGTGCCAGCACCCGGGACAGGAATGAAAAACTGTTTTTT. Its translation is CASTRDRNEKLFF.

This clonotype was seen repeatedly, ten times or more. V is TRBV7-8 and J is TRBJ2-3; D uncertain. Germline values: CDR1 SGHVS, CDR2 FQNEAQ. The CDR3 extends over 13 amino acids. The ends were cut back, 4 bases at V and 3 bases at J, with 8 bases in the middle. Here the CDR3 reads CASSSSRTDTQYF. The CDR3 bases are TGTGCCAGCAGCTCCAGCCGAACAGATACGCAGTATTTT.

In its sample, this clonotype was seen many times. V and J are TRBV10-3 and TRBJ2-3, with D uncertain. Germline V gene sequence: CDR1 ENHRY, CDR2 SYGVKD. With 2 bases removed from V and 5 bases from J, the gap between germline ends came to 8 bases. This CDR3 is 13 amino acids long. CDR3 coding DNA: TGTGCCATCAGTGAGCTTATGGGAGATACGCAGTATTTT. Protein sequence: CAISELMGDTQYF.